The subject of this entry is one TCR beta chain. The CDR3 loop spans 13 amino acids. Trimming removed 5 bases from V and 3 bases from J, with 10 bases in between. Original processing methods: Reference gene primer amplification gave estimated nucleated cell counts. This table comes from immunoSEQ multiplex PCR, and its TCRdb copy is limited to in-frame clones, with some not included. That table is the source of V, J and clone size, and D and trimming were worked out from the DNA. The sample records about 160,000 clones, approximately 82% being singletons. This record comes from a study of blood T cell repertoires in COVID-19. Looking at the study overall: Samples of COVID-19 (acute and convalescent) were obtained from the United States, Italy and Spain.

Self-reported history from a screening survey and questionnaire set each donor's cohort. Each recovered donor of Cohort 3 presented with two negative PCRs, clearance, or symptom resolution. The TCR sequence derives from a woman between 45 and 60 years old who had recovered from COVID-19. This sequence joins TRBV12-3 or TRBV12-4 and TRBJ1-2, with a possible D match to TRBD1 (6 bases). Sequences were obtained from PBMCs or T cells enriched from blood (not recorded which). In nucleotides, the CDR3 is TGTGCCAGCAGTCCACAGGGATACTATGGCTACACCTTC. It encodes CASSPQGYYGYTF.